The clone carrying this T cell receptor (beta chain) was seen many times. The antigen is not known. The sample comes from a study of CD8 T cells in ankylosing spondylitis. TCRdb fed the 5' RACE reads into MiXCR, producing one record per CDR3 protein. The data contain around 390,000 distinct CDR3 sequences, 20% to 25% of them singletons. Study-level results: For ankylosing spondylitis blood, a TCR beta motif of 7 to 9 highly homologous variants appeared characteristic.

The ends were cut back, 4 bases at V and 0 bases at J, with 7 bases in the middle. The CDR3 has 13 residues. Germline CDR1 is SQVTM and CDR2 is ANQGSEA. The source of this sequence is a male donor with ankylosing spondylitis. The chain recombines TRBV29-1 with TRBJ1-5, with no clear D. Sequenced sample: blood, either unsorted or a sorted T cell fraction (not recorded which). CDR3 sequence: CSVALDSNQPQHF. DNA of the CDR3: TGCAGCGTTGCTTTGGATAGCAATCAGCCCCAGCATTTT.